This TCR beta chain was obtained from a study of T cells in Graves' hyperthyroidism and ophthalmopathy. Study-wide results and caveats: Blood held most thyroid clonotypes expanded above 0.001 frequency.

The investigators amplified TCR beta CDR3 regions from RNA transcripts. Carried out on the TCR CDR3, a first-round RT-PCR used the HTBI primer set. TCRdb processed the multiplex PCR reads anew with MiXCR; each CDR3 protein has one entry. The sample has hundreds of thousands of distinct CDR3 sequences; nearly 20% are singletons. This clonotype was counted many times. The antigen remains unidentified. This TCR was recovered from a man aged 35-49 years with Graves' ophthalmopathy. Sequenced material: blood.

CDR3 loop: CASSPFGNTIYF. The CDR3, as DNA: TGTGCCAGCAGCCCTTTTGGAAACACCATATATTTT. The chain joins TRBV12-3 or TRBV12-4 to TRBJ1-3; no firm D call. Trimming stripped 6 bases from V and 3 bases from J, with 6 bases between. The CDR3 length is 12 residues.